The 7 T cell receptor beta chains below come from one sample, sequenced in a study of regulatory T cells in long-lasting Graves disease. iRepertoire HTBI primers and Arm-PCR of CDR3 regions built TCR beta libraries. A single record per CDR3 protein comes from TCRdb applying MiXCR to the multiplex PCR reads. The top ten clones hold under 9% of a sample with 400,000 to 500,000 distinct CDR3 sequences, around 21% of them seen once. Time point defined: persistent/refractory GD, antithyroid drugs over 5 years with positive TRAb. Researchers made the TCR library from RNA that was extracted from PBMCs. Sequences were derived from peripheral blood mononuclear cells (PBMCs), sampled when the disease was refractory, from a patient treated with antithyroid drugs. The receptors here all came from a female donor with Graves disease.

In this sample, this clonotype turned up a few times. This CDR3 is CASSPGAAGTYEQYF. The CDR3 DNA reads as TGTGCCAGCTCACCAGGGGCAGCGGGTACCTACGAGCAGTACTTC. The chain employs TRBV18 and TRBJ2-7; the D gene is possibly TRBD2 (6 bases). Germline lookup yields CDR1 KGHSH and CDR2 LQKENI. V dropped 2 bases and J dropped 2 bases, with 13 bases sitting between them. CDR3 length: 15 amino acids.

The rearrangement joins TRBV6-5 to TRBJ2-7, with 8 nucleotides matching TRBD1. The CDR3 spans 15 residues. The germline CDR1 and CDR2 sequences are MNHEY and SVGAGI. V lost 0 bases and J lost 6; bases outside the gene matches: 7. The CDR3 DNA reads TGTGCCAGCAGTTACTCGGGGCAGGGGGCTGGCGAGCAGTACTTC. This sequence encodes CASSYSGQGAGEQYF.

This clonotype was counted ten times or more. The chain employs TRBV19 and TRBJ1-1; TRBD1 might be the D (5 bases). Deletions cut 7 bases from V and 3 bases from J, with 18 bases between. The CDR3 length is 15 residues. The germline gives CDR1 LNHDA, CDR2 SQIVND (reference sequence). CDR3 residues: CASMRGTTWDTEAFF. DNA for the CDR3: TGTGCCAGTATGCGGGGGACCACCTGGGACACTGAAGCTTTCTTT.

This clonotype appeared a few times. This chain links TRBV6-1 with TRBJ1-3; no definite D call. CDR3 length: 16 residues. V was pared by 0 bases and J by 5 bases, with 14 bases between. Germline V gene sequence: CDR1 MNHNS, CDR2 SASEGT. Here the CDR3 DNA reads TGTGCCAGCAGTGAAGCGCTGTCAAAACCTCGAAACACCATATATTTT. This translates into CASSEALSKPRNTIYF.

This clonotype was seen at least ten times. The chain employs TRBV5-1 and TRBJ2-7; tentatively, D is TRBD1 (5 bases). The CDR3 spans 16 residues. Per germline, CDR1 SGHRS and CDR2 YFSETQ. The V and J ends lost 0 bases and 2 bases respectively, with 15 bases between them. This CDR3 reads CASSLVPARATYEQYF. The CDR3, as DNA: TGCGCCAGCAGCTTGGTTCCGGCCAGGGCCACCTACGAGCAGTACTTC. Combining the CDR3 with reference TRBV5-1 and TRBJ2-7 gives the whole variable domain KAGVTQTPRYLIKTRGQQVTLSCSPISGHRSVSWYQQTPGQGLQFLFEYFSETQRNKGNFPGRFSGRQFSNSRSEMNVSTLELGDSALYLCASSLVPARATYEQYFGPGTRLTVT.

This clonotype was counted a few times. CDR3 in amino acids: CAGGKESSYEQYF. CDR3 bases: TGTGCCGGGGGAAAGGAGAGCTCCTACGAGCAGTACTTC. The rearrangement joins TRBV30 to TRBJ2-7; D tentatively reads TRBD1 or TRBD2 (5 bases each). Germline V CDR1 and CDR2: GTSNPN, SVGIG (reference sequence). The CDR3 length is 13 residues. V dropped 8 bases and J dropped 0 bases, with 14 bases sitting between them.

This clonotype was seen at least ten times. This chain joins TRBV28 and TRBJ1-1; maybe TRBD1 (6 bases). Looked up from germline, CDR1 is MDHEN and CDR2 is SYDVKM. The CDR3 is made up of 13 amino acids. V was cut by 3 bases and J by 3 bases, with 8 bases left in between. For the CDR3, the DNA is TGTGCCAGCAGTTTCGACAGGTACACTGAAGCTTTCTTT. Translated: CASSFDRYTEAFF.